This record looks at one T cell receptor beta chain sequence and its context. The antigen is undetermined. The data were obtained in a study of T cells in Graves' hyperthyroidism and ophthalmopathy. Findings and limits, study-wide: Clonotypes that were expanded in thyroid above 0.001 mostly appeared in blood too.

Germline V lookup: CDR1 SNHLY, CDR2 FYNNEI. The V gene lost 6 bases and the J gene lost 2 bases, with 13 bases spanning the gap. The CDR3 spans 15 residues. Amplification of TCR beta CDR3 regions was performed using RNA transcripts as template. Using the HTBI primer set, a first-round RT-PCR was run on the TCR CDR3. TCRdb fed the multiplex PCR reads into MiXCR, producing one record per CDR3 protein. This sample has approximately 410,000 distinct CDR3 sequences, with around 15% found just once. No progression to ophthalmopathy during 18 months of follow-up defined stable disease. Diagnostic assessment was based on clinical symptoms, serum thyroxine and TRAb, thyroid ultrasound and orbital computed tomography. A roughly 10 ml volume of fresh peripheral blood provided the PBMCs.

The chain has TRBV2 and TRBJ2-2, with D possibly being TRBD2 (5 bases). Sample: blood. The sequence was collected from a woman aged 18-29 years with Graves' hyperthyroidism. As DNA, the CDR3 is TGTGCCAGCAGGGCGGACTTGCTTAACACCGGGGAGCTGTTTTTT. Protein sequence: CASRADLLNTGELFF.